These T cell receptor beta chains were read from a single sample in a study of cytomegalovirus exposure and HLA in healthy donors. The protocol was immunoSEQ multiplex PCR, while the TCRdb copy is restricted to in-frame clones and leaves out a portion. The sample has more than 65,000 clones, over 60% seen once. Sequencing was carried out using PBMCs. The receptors were gathered from a female donor in good health and CMV-seronegative. Both conserved end residues are part of each CDR3. D genes are given only for firm matches. Not every row has a clone size; where given, it reads once, few, many or a size class.

d_call j_call v_call clone_size cdr3_nt cdr3_aa
. TRBJ2-7 TRBV19 . TGTGCCAGTAGTATGCAGGCAGGACTGTTCTACGAGCAGTACTTC CASSMQAGLFYEQYF
TRBD1 TRBJ2-7 TRBV4-1 . TGCGCCAGCAGCCAAGAAGGGGGCCCCTACGAGCAGTACTTC CASSQEGGPYEQYF
. TRBJ2-3 TRBV7-2 . TGTGCCAGCAGGAGGATGTTTAGCACAGATACGCAGTATTTT CASRRMFSTDTQYF
TRBD1 TRBJ1-5 TRBV10-3 few TGTGCCATCAGTGAGTCGACAGGGTCTGGGCAGCCCCAGCATTTT CAISESTGSGQPQHF
TRBD1 TRBJ1-3 TRBV7-9 . TGTGCCAGCAGCCCGATCGGGACAGACTCTGGAAACACCATATATTTT CASSPIGTDSGNTIYF
TRBD2 TRBJ2-3 TRBV6-4 . TGTGCCAGCAGTGCCCTAGCGGGAGCAGATACGCAGTATTTT CASSALAGADTQYF
. TRBJ2-2 TRBV4-1 once TGCGCCAGCAGCCAAGGTAACAGCCTCACCGGGGAGCTGTTTTTT CASSQGNSLTGELFF
TRBD2 TRBJ2-4 TRBV7-2 . TGTGCCAGCAGCCAACTAGCGGGGCTAAACATTCAGTACTTC CASSQLAGLNIQYF
TRBD2 TRBJ2-5 TRBV27 . TGTGCCAGCAGCCGACTAGCGGCCCAAGAGACCCAGTACTTC CASSRLAAQETQYF
TRBD1 TRBJ2-1 TRBV7-6 once TGTGCCAGCAGCTTGACCCACAGGGGGTACTCCTACAATGAGCAGTTCTTC CASSLTHRGYSYNEQFF
TRBD1 TRBJ2-5 TRBV29-1 once TGCAGCGTTGAAGATCGACAGGGTATCGAGACCCAGTACTTC CSVEDRQGIETQYF
TRBD1 TRBJ2-5 TRBV25-1 . TGTGCCAGCAGTTTAGACAGGGTACAAGAGACCCAGTACTTC CASSLDRVQETQYF
. TRBJ2-1 TRBV9 . TGTGCCAGCAGCGTAGTCGAGGGAAAGTATAATGAGCAGTTCTTC CASSVVEGKYNEQFF
. TRBJ2-7 TRBV2 . TGTGCCAGCAGTTACTATGCCGAGCAGTACTTC CASSYYAEQYF
TRBD1 TRBJ1-5 TRBV2 . TGTGCCAGCAGTCAGACAGGGAGCAATCAGCCCCAGCATTTT CASSQTGSNQPQHF
TRBD1 TRBJ2-7 TRBV6-5 . TGTGCCAGCAGATCGGGACAGGGGGGGCACTACGAGCAGTACTTC CASRSGQGGHYEQYF
. TRBJ2-4 TRBV30 . TGTGCCTGGGCTGGCTTGGGCGGGACAGCCAAAAACATTCAGTACTTC CAWAGLGGTAKNIQYF
. TRBJ1-1 TRBV18 few TGTGCCAGCTCAAAATCCGACAGGGAAGCTTTCTTT CASSKSDREAFF
. TRBJ2-5 TRBV10-1 . TGCGCCAGCAGTGAGCCGGGAGCCTCCGAAGAGACCCAGTACTTC CASSEPGASEETQYF
TRBD1 TRBJ2-7 TRBV28 . TGTGCCAGCAGTACCCCGGGACAGGGCTACCACGAGCAGTACTTC CASSTPGQGYHEQYF
TRBD1 TRBJ1-6 TRBV27 once TGTGCCAGCAGTTTACAGACAGGGGAGGGGTCACCCCTCCACTTT CASSLQTGEGSPLHF
TRBD1 TRBJ2-7 TRBV5-4 . TGTGCCAGCAGCGCGGGACAGGGCAACGAGCAGTACTTC CASSAGQGNEQYF
. TRBJ1-4 TRBV28 . TGTGCCAGCAAGCATGAAAAACTGTTTTTT CASKHEKLFF
TRBD1 TRBJ2-5 TRBV7-2 few TGTGCCAGCAGCAGGGACAGGCAAGAGACCCAGTACTTC CASSRDRQETQYF
TRBD2 TRBJ2-5 TRBV12-5 . TGTGCTAGTGGAGCGGGGGGGCAAGAGACCCAGTACTTC CASGAGGQETQYF
. TRBJ2-4 TRBV5-1 . TGCGCCAGCAGCTTTCTCCCCCAGGACATTCAGTACTTC CASSFLPQDIQYF
TRBD1 TRBJ2-7 TRBV7-9 . TGTGCCAGCAGCTTATTTGGACAGGGGAACTCCTACGAGCAGTACTTC CASSLFGQGNSYEQYF
. TRBJ2-7 TRBV19 few TGTGCCAGGAGGCCCTACGAGCAGTACTTC CARRPYEQYF